This TCR beta chain was captured in a study of siplizumab effects on memory and regulatory T cells. Study outcomes and limitations: Proliferating Tregs taken from siplizumab cultures were not shown to have a confirmed suppressive function. Sequences below about 10^-5 frequency were poorly captured, and few alloreactive clones mapped to unstimulated subsets. Unstimulated naive T cells seemed to show more diversity than memory cells did, and they also seemed to be among the major contributors to the alloresponse. No naive or memory phenotype could be assigned to roughly 80-95% of proliferating clones.

The CDR3 is made up of 14 amino acids. V lost 3 bases and J 4 bases, leaving 16 bases between the germline ends. The germline V gene encodes CDR1 SQVTM and CDR2 ANQGSEA. This clone was seen just once. As yet, its antigen is unknown. Here immunoSEQ multiplex PCR was the method, and the copy in TCRdb shows in-frame clones only, minus some. The table has tens of thousands of clones, about 90% seen once; the top ten hold roughly 29%. What was sequenced was CD8+ T cells sorted from blood. The chain carries TRBV29-1 and TRBJ2-7, with no clear D. This receptor was identified in a human donor in good health. The CDR3 bases are TGCAGCGTTGAGAACCCCCAATTTGGTTACGAGCAGTACTTC. This sequence encodes CSVENPQFGYEQYF.